This T cell receptor (beta chain) is drawn from a study of T cell repertoires in cytomegalovirus infection. Whole-study findings and limits: HLA-C-restricted, CMV-specific TCR beta clonotypes were dominant ex vivo.

MiXCR was run by TCRdb on the reads, yielding one entry per CDR3 protein. In the table there are approximately 180,000 distinct CDR3 sequences, approximately 19% of which are singletons. A remark on this clonotype: Its antigen is not known. One end of the junction does not line up with germline, which may come from a read error.

This TCR derives from a human donor in good health (CMV status not recorded). Some clones in this sample may be carry-over from other donors' samples. Input material: PBMCs.

In DNA, the CDR3 is TGTGCCATCTCACCACCCTCGGTTTCTGGAGAGCAGTACTTC. Protein product: CAISPPSVSGEQYF. The chain combines TRBV18 with TRBJ2-7; no clear D gene. The CDR3 covers 14 residues. The germline V gene encodes CDR1 KGHSH and CDR2 LQKENI.